Included here is one T cell receptor (beta chain) sequence, with context. The ends were cut back, 2 bases at V and 3 bases at J, with 10 bases in the middle. CDR1 is MNHEY and CDR2 is SVGAGI in the germline V gene. The CDR3 runs 14 residues. Using unique molecular identifiers, the investigators prepared the TCRbeta library. TCRdb re-called the PCR reads with MiXCR, one entry per CDR3 protein. The data show a few hundred thousand distinct CDR3 sequences, with about a sixth seen just once and more than 2.5% held by the top ten. The record originates from a study of T-cell reconstitution after alpha-beta-depleted transplantation in children.

This receptor was obtained from a human donor who donated a stem cell graft to a child with acute lymphoblastic leukemia. The chain has TRBV6-5 and TRBJ1-2; no definite D call. The sample here was PBMCs from the stem cell graft donor, taken from the stem cell graft. CDR3 nucleotides: TGTGCCAGCAGTTACAGTGGATCGTACTATGGCTACACCTTC. This translates into CASSYSGSYYGYTF.